These T cell receptor beta chains were read from a single sample in a study of cytomegalovirus exposure and HLA in healthy donors. TCRdb keeps only in-frame clones here, not all; method: immunoSEQ multiplex PCR. The sample shows fewer than 250,000 clones, roughly 83% of them seen only once. Sample: PBMCs. The receptors were sampled from a woman in her twenties or thirties in good health and CMV-seropositive. The CDR3 runs from the conserved cysteine through the conserved F or W. Fields, in order: V gene, clone size, CDR3 length, D gene, CDR3 protein. A D gene is named only where the DNA matches it firmly. Size values are once, few and many counts, or a class for expanded clones, and some rows have none.

v_call: TRBV9; clone_size: .; cdr3_length: 16; d_call: .; cdr3_aa: CASSSSLASKANVLTF
v_call: TRBV4-1; clone_size: .; cdr3_length: 15; d_call: .; cdr3_aa: CASSHEPLGFYEQYF
v_call: TRBV19; clone_size: .; cdr3_length: 15; d_call: TRBD2; cdr3_aa: CASSISGSRYNEQFF
v_call: TRBV11-2; clone_size: .; cdr3_length: 16; d_call: TRBD2; cdr3_aa: CASSLPALAGEVKQYF
v_call: TRBV11-2; clone_size: .; cdr3_length: 16; d_call: .; cdr3_aa: CASSLAPALNTGELFF
v_call: TRBV30; clone_size: .; cdr3_length: 12; d_call: .; cdr3_aa: CAWSVGGYEQYF
v_call: TRBV27; clone_size: .; cdr3_length: 13; d_call: .; cdr3_aa: CASSPVVGGEQYF
v_call: TRBV7-3; clone_size: .; cdr3_length: 13; d_call: .; cdr3_aa: CASSLGIGTEQFF
v_call: TRBV10-1; clone_size: few; cdr3_length: 13; d_call: .; cdr3_aa: CASSHEGFTEAFF
v_call: TRBV5-1; clone_size: few; cdr3_length: 15; d_call: .; cdr3_aa: CASSLALQANYGYTF
v_call: TRBV9; clone_size: .; cdr3_length: 13; d_call: .; cdr3_aa: CASSGSPNTEAFF
v_call: TRBV6-5; clone_size: .; cdr3_length: 15; d_call: .; cdr3_aa: CASSYSVQENQPQHF
v_call: TRBV18; clone_size: few; cdr3_length: 14; d_call: .; cdr3_aa: CASSPPSLNTEAFF
v_call: TRBV18; clone_size: few; cdr3_length: 16; d_call: .; cdr3_aa: CASSRSRGEGGEKLFF
v_call: TRBV2; clone_size: .; cdr3_length: 15; d_call: .; cdr3_aa: CASSTGATAQYGYTF
v_call: TRBV5-6; clone_size: .; cdr3_length: 12; d_call: .; cdr3_aa: CASSLSGYEQYF
v_call: TRBV6-1; clone_size: .; cdr3_length: 15; d_call: .; cdr3_aa: CASSVAGPGVGELFF
v_call: TRBV6-5; clone_size: .; cdr3_length: 15; d_call: TRBD1; cdr3_aa: CASSYSDRGPYEQYF
v_call: TRBV6-1; clone_size: .; cdr3_length: 17; d_call: TRBD2; cdr3_aa: CASSETLGGGSTDTQYF
v_call: TRBV5-5; clone_size: few; cdr3_length: 11; d_call: .; cdr3_aa: CASSLPGRPYF
v_call: TRBV23-1; clone_size: .; cdr3_length: 15; d_call: .; cdr3_aa: CASSHHIKPNQPQHF